These T cell receptor beta chains were read from a single sample in a study of cytomegalovirus exposure and HLA in healthy donors. Measured with immunoSEQ multiplex PCR; TCRdb has only the in-frame clones, and not every one. The sample has under 120,000 clones, 74% seen once; the top ten hold more than 2%. Sequencing was carried out using PBMCs. These receptors were obtained from a man aged 45 to 65 in good health and CMV-seropositive. Each CDR3 is given with its conserved first and last residue. D genes are given only for firm matches. Expanded clones get a size class; other rows say once, few or many, or leave the size out.

D,size,V,J,DNA,CDR3
TRBD2,once,TRBV11-2,TRBJ2-2,TGTGCCAGCAGCTTGCTTGGCGGGAGAGAAGCCGGGGAGCTGTTTTTT,CASSLLGGREAGELFF
.,.,TRBV10-1,TRBJ1-3,TGCGCCAGCAGTGCAGGACACTCTGGAAACACCATATATTTT,CASSAGHSGNTIYF
TRBD1,.,TRBV27,TRBJ2-7,TGTGCCAGCAGAGTTGTCCGGGACAGCTACGAGCAGTACTTC,CASRVVRDSYEQYF
.,.,TRBV4-1,TRBJ2-1,TGCGCCAGCAGCCAACAGCCGACAGTCGTCAATGAGCAGTTCTTC,CASSQQPTVVNEQFF
TRBD2,once,TRBV5-1,TRBJ2-1,TGCGCCAGCAGCGCGGAGGTCGCGGGGGGGGCCTACAATGAGCAGTTCTTC,CASSAEVAGGAYNEQFF
TRBD1,.,TRBV11-3,TRBJ2-5,TGTGCCAGCAGCTCGACCGGGACAGCAGGGGAGACCCAGTACTTC,CASSSTGTAGETQYF
TRBD1,.,TRBV7-9,TRBJ1-1,TGTGCCAGCAGCTTAATAACCGGGACAGGGGCCACTGAAGCTTTCTTT,CASSLITGTGATEAFF
.,.,TRBV4-1,TRBJ1-4,TGCGCCAGCAGCCCCAGGGGAGGGGAAGCAACTAATGAAAAACTGTTTTTT,CASSPRGGEATNEKLFF
TRBD1,.,TRBV6-5,TRBJ1-2,TGTGCCAGCAGGAGGGACAGGGGAGACTATGGCTACACCTTC,CASRRDRGDYGYTF
TRBD1,.,TRBV6-1,TRBJ1-2,TGTGCCAGCAGGGAGACAGGGGTGCCCGGCTACACCTTC,CASRETGVPGYTF
TRBD1,once,TRBV29-1,TRBJ1-1,TGCAGCGCCGCAGGACAGGGAAGGACTGAAGCTTTCTTT,CSAAGQGRTEAFF
.,.,TRBV5-1,TRBJ1-1,TGCGCCAGCAACCCAGGGCTGTTCAACGCTGAAGCTTTCTTT,CASNPGLFNAEAFF
TRBD2,.,TRBV29-1,TRBJ2-2,TGCAGCGTTGTGGGGCGGGAGTTTCCCACCGGGGAGCTGTTTTTT,CSVVGREFPTGELFF
.,few,TRBV6-1,TRBJ1-1,TGTGCCAGCCAGAGATACCAGGGTACCACTGAAGCTTTCTTT,CASQRYQGTTEAFF
TRBD1,.,TRBV9,TRBJ1-5,TGTGCCAGCAGCGTAGGACAGGGGCCCGAGCCCCAGCATTTT,CASSVGQGPEPQHF
.,.,TRBV5-1,TRBJ2-1,TGCGCCAGCAGCTTGGTCCCGGACAATGAGCAGTTCTTC,CASSLVPDNEQFF
.,.,TRBV9,TRBJ1-6,TGTGCCAGCAGCGTAGGGGCGAGCTCCTATAATTCACCCCTCCACTTT,CASSVGASSYNSPLHF
TRBD1,.,TRBV6-1,TRBJ1-1,TGTGCCAGCAGAAAGACAGGGGGCGTCGTTGAAGCTTTCTTT,CASRKTGGVVEAFF
.,.,TRBV6-6,TRBJ1-1,TGTGCCAGCAGTTACTCTAGGGGTAGGGACACTGAAGCTTTCTTT,CASSYSRGRDTEAFF
TRBD1,.,TRBV5-5,TRBJ1-2,TGTGCCAGCAGCCGAGATACAGGGGGTGTCTATGGCTACACCTTC,CASSRDTGGVYGYTF
.,.,TRBV2,TRBJ1-5,TGTGCCAGCAGCTCCCCCACAGGGCATGGCAATCAGCCCCAGCATTTT,CASSSPTGHGNQPQHF
TRBD1,few,TRBV20-1,TRBJ1-1,TGCAGTGCTTTGACAGGGGCAGTAGCTTTCTTT,CSALTGAVAFF
TRBD1,.,TRBV5-4,TRBJ1-1,TGTGCCAGCAGCTTCGACAGGGGGAACACTGAAGCTTTCTTT,CASSFDRGNTEAFF
.,.,TRBV4-1,TRBJ1-3,TGCGCCAGCAGCCAAGGGGCACAGGGTTACGGAAACACCATATATTTT,CASSQGAQGYGNTIYF
TRBD1,.,TRBV4-1,TRBJ1-5,TGCGCCAGCAGCCTACTGCAGGGGGCCCGGGCAGGACAGCCCCAGCATTTT,CASSLLQGARAGQPQHF
.,.,TRBV20-1,TRBJ1-3,TGCAGTCTCCCGTCTGGAAACACCATATATTTT,CSLPSGNTIYF
TRBD2,few,TRBV19,TRBJ2-1,TGTGCCAGTAGGTACTCGCGGGGGGGGAATGAGCAGTTCTTC,CASRYSRGGNEQFF
.,.,TRBV5-6,TRBJ1-1,TGTGCCAGCAGCTTGGGGGGACACCTCCTTAACACTGAAGCTTTCTTT,CASSLGGHLLNTEAFF
.,.,TRBV4-2,TRBJ1-4,TGTGCCAGCAGCCAAGATTACAGTAATGAAAAACTGTTTTTT,CASSQDYSNEKLFF
.,.,TRBV10-3,TRBJ1-4,TGTGCCATCAGTGAGTCGGAGGGGTTTTTGCCCGATCCTAATGAAAAACTGTTTTTT,CAISESEGFLPDPNEKLFF
.,few,TRBV19,TRBJ1-5,TGTGCCAGTAGTCCGACAGCCGGGCCCCAGCATTTT,CASSPTAGPQHF
.,.,TRBV30,TRBJ2-6,TGTGCCTGGGAACGGACGAGTTCCTCTGGGGCCAACGGCCTGACTTTC,CAWERTSSSGANGLTF
TRBD2,once,TRBV10-3,TRBJ2-3,TGTGCCATCAGTGAGTTCACTAGCGGGACTAGCACAGATACGCAGTATTTT,CAISEFTSGTSTDTQYF
.,.,TRBV2,TRBJ1-2,TGTGCCAGCAGCGAGGAAGGGCGGGTTGGCTACACCTTC,CASSEEGRVGYTF
TRBD2,few,TRBV6-4,TRBJ2-3,TGTGCCAGCAGCCCGGGGGGGACTAGCGAGATCCTCACAGATACGCAGTATTTT,CASSPGGTSEILTDTQYF
TRBD1,.,TRBV6-1,TRBJ2-7,TGTGCCAGCAGTGAAGCAACAGGGGGGAGTGAAGAGCAGTACTTC,CASSEATGGSEEQYF
.,.,TRBV6-1,TRBJ2-7,TGTGCCAGCAGTGTAGTGGCCTACGAGCAGTACTTC,CASSVVAYEQYF
.,few,TRBV11-2,TRBJ2-3,TGTGCCAGCAGACCGGGGGATGGTAGCGGCACAGATACGCAGTATTTT,CASRPGDGSGTDTQYF
.,.,TRBV5-1,TRBJ2-5,TGCGCCAGCAGCCAGACCCCTTTCGGGAGCCCGTACCAAGAGACCCAGTACTTC,CASSQTPFGSPYQETQYF
TRBD1,.,TRBV7-8,TRBJ1-2,TGTGCCAGCAGCCCCCATACCCGGACAGGGAACTACTATGGCTACACCTTC,CASSPHTRTGNYYGYTF
TRBD1,.,TRBV7-8,TRBJ1-1,TGTGCCAGCAGCTTACGAGTCGACAGGGTAAAGACTGAAGCTTTCTTT,CASSLRVDRVKTEAFF
TRBD1,.,TRBV5-6,TRBJ1-2,TGCGCCAGCAGCTTGGGACAGGGCTGGTCTAACTATGGCTACACCTTC,CASSLGQGWSNYGYTF
TRBD1,.,TRBV2,TRBJ2-7,TGTGCCAGCAGTGCTAGAGGACAGGGGAACGAGCAGTACTTC,CASSARGQGNEQYF
.,.,TRBV19,TRBJ1-3,TGTGCCAGTACGGCAGGCTACTCTGGAAACACCATATATTTT,CASTAGYSGNTIYF
.,.,TRBV10-3,TRBJ2-2,TGTGCCATCGGGGACTCGGCGAGAACCGGGGAGCTGTTTTTT,CAIGDSARTGELFF
.,.,TRBV6-6,TRBJ2-1,TGTGCCAGCAGTTACGCGGATGAGCAGTTCTTC,CASSYADEQFF